The clone carrying this TCR beta chain was counted only a few times. What it binds is not known. The sample originates from a study of cytomegalovirus exposure and HLA in healthy donors. The PCR ran on 60 Vbeta and 13 Jbeta primers. Measured with immunoSEQ multiplex PCR; TCRdb has only the in-frame clones, and not every one. The table lists some 120,000 clones, 80% of them singletons. The CDR3 sequence is 15 residues long. V was clipped by 1 base and J by 4 bases; unmatched bases: 2. CDR1 is PRHDT, CDR2 FYEKMQ, per germline (reference sequence). Study-level points and caveats: In vitro work confirmed that three CMV-associated chains recognize CMV antigens.

The TCR originated in a man aged 45-65 years in good health and CMV-seronegative. The material sequenced was PBMCs. The chain uses TRBV13 and TRBJ2-1, with 9 bases fitting TRBD1. CDR3 in DNA: TGTGCCAGCAGCTTAGACAGGGGGCGTTACAATGAGCAGTTCTTC. It specifies CASSLDRGRYNEQFF.